Each of the 23 T cell receptor beta chains below was sequenced from the same sample in a study of identical twins. TCRdb used MiXCR to reprocess the 5' RACE reads, holding one entry per CDR3 protein. The sample shows approximately 600,000 distinct CDR3 sequences, 7.1% of them seen only once. These same records also appear under a second study, on yellow fever vaccine responses in identical twins.

The sequenced sample consisted of PBMCs. The receptor set was obtained from a woman in her late teens or twenties in good health.

This clonotype was seen a few times. This chain joins TRBV28 and TRBJ2-1, with 7 bases aligning to TRBD1. CDR1 is MDHEN, CDR2 SYDVKM, per germline. The V segment lost 3 bases and the J segment 6 bases; nucleotides outside the gene matches: 5. The CDR3 is 14 amino acids. The chain's CDR3 is CASSFLRQGNEQFF. The DNA for the CDR3 is TGTGCCAGCAGTTTCCTGAGACAGGGCAATGAGCAGTTCTTC. Filled out from reference TRBV28 and TRBJ2-1, the complete variable domain reads DVKVTQSSRYLVKRTGEKVFLECVQDMDHENMFWYRQDPGLGLRLIYFSYDVKMKEKGDIPEGYSVSREKKERFSLILESASTNQTSMYLCASSFLRQGNEQFFGPGTRLTVL.

In its sample, this clonotype was seen a few times. This chain links TRBV18 with TRBJ1-1; the match to TRBD1 covers 11 bases. Germline CDR1 KGHSH, CDR2 LQKENI. With V trimmed by 4 bases and J by 1 base, 8 bases remained unmatched. The CDR3 extends over 17 amino acids. The CDR3 nucleotides read TGTGCCAGCTCACTTCCGGGACAGGGGGTACGGAACACTGAAGCTTTCTTT. It translates to CASSLPGQGVRNTEAFF. Using reference TRBV18 and TRBJ1-1 for the parts outside the CDR3, the full variable domain is NAGVMQNPRHLVRRRGQEARLRCSPMKGHSHVYWYRQLPEEGLKFMVYLQKENIIDESGMPKERFSAEFPKEGPSILRIQQVVRGDSAAYFCASSLPGQGVRNTEAFFGQGTRLTVV.

Many counts were recorded for this clonotype. The rearrangement joins TRBV3-1 to TRBJ1-1; 7 positions match TRBD1. CDR1 is LGHDT and CDR2 is YNNKEL in the germline V gene (reference sequence). The CDR3 is 12 amino acids. Germline trimming cut 0 bases from V and 9 bases from J; bases unmatched to any gene: 1. The CDR3, as DNA: TGTGCCAGCAGCCAAGAGGGACAGAAAGCTTTCTTT. This codes for CASSQEGQKAFF.

The J gene is TRBJ1-3, the V gene TRBV19; 8 nucleotides line up with TRBD1. There are 17 residues in the CDR3. Unmatched junction bases numbered 8, after V lost 4 bases and J lost 0 bases. The V gene's germline CDR1 is LNHDA and CDR2 SQIVND (reference sequence). This chain's CDR3 is CASSTIGTGRSGNTIYF. CDR3 DNA: TGTGCCAGTAGTACCATCGGGACAGGTCGCTCTGGAAACACCATATATTTT.

The J gene is TRBJ2-3, the V gene TRBV7-7; 12 nucleotides match TRBD2. There are 14 residues in the CDR3. Germline V gene lookup returns CDR1 SSHAT and CDR2 FNYEAQ (reference sequence). Trimming at V came to 5 bases and at J to 3 bases, leaving 0 bases not matched to a gene. CDR3 coding DNA: TGTGCCAGCAGCACTAGCGGGGGGACAGATACGCAGTATTTT. This encodes CASSTSGGTDTQYF.

This clonotype has a handful of counts. The CDR3 here is CSVAVHSLAGNTGELFF. In nucleotides, the CDR3 is TGCAGCGTGGCCGTTCATTCACTAGCGGGCAACACCGGGGAGCTGTTTTTT. The genes are TRBV29-1 and TRBJ2-2; 9 bases fit TRBD2. V lost 6 bases and J lost 2; bases outside the gene matches: 13. CDR1 SQVTM and CDR2 ANQGSEA come from the germline V gene. The CDR3 is made up of 17 amino acids.

This clonotype was counted between two and nine times. V usage is TRBV7-8 and J usage is TRBJ1-4; TRBD1 matches 7 bases. The length of the CDR3 is 18 residues. Trimming removed 5 bases from V and 0 bases from J; junction bases left unmatched: 12. Germline V gene data show CDR1 as SGHVS and CDR2 as FQNEAQ. The CDR3, as DNA: TGTGCCAGCAGCACACAGGAGACAGGGACCACAACTAATGAAAAACTGTTTTTT. Translated, it gives CASSTQETGTTTNEKLFF.

This clonotype was detected a few times. The chain employs TRBV3-1 and TRBJ2-2; tentative D call: TRBD1 (5 bases). The V and J ends lost 0 bases and 7 bases respectively, with 18 bases between them. The CDR3 is 17 amino acids. In germline, CDR1 is LGHDT, CDR2 YNNKEL (reference sequence). CDR3 nucleotides: TGTGCCAGCAGCCAAGATTATTCGGGCGAAGGGGTCGGGGAGCTGTTTTTT. Amino acid sequence: CASSQDYSGEGVGELFF.

This clonotype was counted only a few times. CDR3 loop: CASSYSIGTSGSTDTQYF. For the CDR3, the DNA is TGTGCCAGCAGTTACTCGATAGGGACTAGCGGGAGTACAGATACGCAGTATTTT. This sequence joins TRBV6-5 and TRBJ2-3, with 14 bases that match TRBD2. This CDR3 is 18 amino acids long. The germline V gene has CDR1 MNHEY and CDR2 SVGAGI. Germline trimming cut 0 bases from V and 3 bases from J; bases unmatched to any gene: 5.

The V call is TRBV2, the J call TRBJ2-1; 10 nucleotides align to TRBD2. This CDR3 comprises 15 residues. The J segment lost 7 bases and the V segment lost 7 bases, leaving 10 bases of the junction unmatched. CDR1 and CDR2 from the germline V gene are SNHLY and FYNNEI. This CDR3 is CASNRERGGYNEQFF. The CDR3 DNA reads TGTGCCAGCAACCGAGAGCGGGGGGGCTATAATGAGCAGTTCTTC.

This clonotype came up many times. The chain uses TRBV6-1 and TRBJ2-3, with 8 bases that match TRBD1. With V trimmed by 6 bases and J by 4 bases, 9 bases remained unmatched. This CDR3 is built from 15 residues. Per the germline V gene, CDR1 is MNHNS and CDR2 is SASEGT. This chain's CDR3 is CASSPGQDRADTQYF. CDR3 in DNA: TGTGCCAGCAGCCCGGGACAGGATAGGGCAGATACGCAGTATTTT.

Comments on this clonotype: Given the absence of the conserved phenylalanine or tryptophan at the CDR3 end, a read error is likely. The chain links TRBV13 to TRBJ1-4; D gene ambiguous. From germline, CDR1 is PRHDT and CDR2 FYEKMQ (reference sequence). CDR3 length: 14 amino acids. V was trimmed by 1 base and J by 7 bases, leaving 10 bases between them. The CDR3 sequence: CASSLARRGEKLFL. CDR3 nucleotides: TGTGCCAGCAGCTTAGCCAGGCGAGGTGAAAAACTGTTTCTT.

This clonotype was seen a handful of times. The chain links TRBV5-1 to TRBJ2-1, with TRBD2 matching 8 bases. V dropped 2 bases and J dropped 7; count of bases not matched to a gene: 11. The CDR3 spans 16 residues. Germline V gives CDR1 SGHRS, CDR2 YFSETQ. The CDR3 sequence is CASSFQLADVGNEQFF. CDR3 DNA sequence: TGCGCCAGCAGCTTCCAACTAGCGGATGTGGGTAATGAGCAGTTCTTC. Based on the CDR3 plus reference TRBV5-1 and TRBJ2-1, the full variable domain is KAGVTQTPRYLIKTRGQQVTLSCSPISGHRSVSWYQQTPGQGLQFLFEYFSETQRNKGNFPGRFSGRQFSNSRSEMNVSTLELGDSALYLCASSFQLADVGNEQFFGPGTRLTVL.

There are many counts of this clonotype. The V and J genes are TRBV4-1 and TRBJ1-6; a weak D match, TRBD1 (6 bases). V was trimmed by 0 bases and J by 4 bases, leaving 10 bases between them. From germline, CDR1 is MGHRA and CDR2 YSYEKL. This CDR3 is 16 amino acids long. CDR3 sequence: CASSQDIGQYNSPLHF. Here the CDR3 DNA reads TGCGCCAGCAGCCAAGACATCGGACAGTATAATTCACCCCTCCACTTT.

This clonotype was picked up many times. V gene TRBV7-9 combines with J gene TRBJ1-4; D remains unclear. Deletions cut 1 base from V and 4 bases from J, with 10 bases between. Germline V gene lookup returns CDR1 SEHNR and CDR2 FQNEAQ (reference sequence). The CDR3 length is 15 residues. CDR3 protein: CASSLGFADNEKLFF. CDR3 DNA sequence: TGTGCCAGCAGCTTAGGTTTCGCGGATAATGAAAAACTGTTTTTT.

This clonotype was counted a few times. This sequence joins TRBV7-8 and TRBJ1-1; maybe TRBD1 (5 bases). Between the trimmed V and J ends, which lost 2 bases and 2 bases, there was a span of 18 bases. Germline loops: CDR1 SGHVS, CDR2 FQNEAQ. This CDR3 has 17 amino acids. For the CDR3, the DNA is TGTGCCAGCAGCTTAAAGGGTGTACGGGACCGAAACACTGAAGCTTTCTTT. This encodes CASSLKGVRDRNTEAFF.

This clonotype was seen at least ten times. The chain is built from TRBV5-1 and TRBJ1-6; 10 bases are a match to TRBD1. Unmatched junction bases numbered 3, after V lost 4 bases and J lost 8 bases. Germline loops: CDR1 SGHRS, CDR2 YFSETQ. This CDR3 comprises 14 residues. CDR3 DNA: TGCGCCAGCAGCCCTGGGACAGGGGATTCACCCCTCCACTTT. This sequence encodes CASSPGTGDSPLHF.

This clonotype has a handful of counts. The chain combines TRBV20-1 with TRBJ2-6; D gene ambiguous. The V gene's germline CDR1 is DFQATT and CDR2 SNEGSKA (reference sequence). The V gene lost 2 bases and the J gene lost 0 bases, with 5 bases spanning the gap. CDR3 length equals 14 residues. CDR3 residues: CSARSGSGANVLTF. CDR3 DNA: TGCAGTGCTAGATCCGGCTCTGGGGCCAACGTCCTGACTTTC.

CDR3 residues: CASSGGLRVSSYNEQFF. CDR3 sequence (DNA): TGCGCCAGCAGCGGGGGTTTGCGGGTCAGCTCCTACAATGAGCAGTTCTTC. The genes are TRBV5-1 and TRBJ2-1; D is perhaps TRBD1 or TRBD2 (5 bases each). The CDR3 sequence is 17 residues long. V lost 4 bases and J 0 bases, leaving 17 bases between the germline ends. Germline CDR1 is SGHRS and CDR2 is YFSETQ.

This clonotype was seen ten or more times. An end of the junction differs from the germline gene, which may be a read error. V gene TRBV11-2 combines with J gene TRBJ1-3; D gene uncertain. CDR1 is SGHAT and CDR2 is FQNNGV in the germline V gene. The CDR3 runs to 13 residues. CDR3 region: CASGLGSGNTIYF. The CDR3 DNA sequence: TGTGCCAGCGGCTTGGGCTCTGGAAACACCATATATTTT.

This clonotype was seen many times. This chain joins TRBV20-1 and TRBJ1-2; weak D call: TRBD1 (6 bases). Per the germline V gene, CDR1 is DFQATT and CDR2 is SNEGSKA (reference sequence). The CDR3 consists of 15 residues. Deletions cut 0 bases from V and 2 bases from J, with 13 bases between. CDR3 region: CSARDAGGANYGYTF. In DNA, the CDR3 is TGCAGTGCTAGAGATGCTGGGGGCGCCAACTATGGCTACACCTTC.

This chain connects TRBV12-3 or TRBV12-4 to TRBJ2-6, with 8 bases fitting TRBD1. The length of the CDR3 is 18 residues. V dropped 6 bases and J dropped 0; count of bases not matched to a gene: 10. This CDR3 reads CASRPDRELFSGANVLTF. As DNA, the CDR3 is TGTGCCAGCAGACCGGACAGGGAGTTATTCTCTGGGGCCAACGTCCTGACTTTC.

This clonotype has at least ten counts. The gene calls are TRBV29-1 and TRBJ2-3, with 8 bases aligning to TRBD1. Germline V lookup: CDR1 SQVTM, CDR2 ANQGSEA. V lost 3 bases, J lost 2 bases, and 10 bases stayed unmatched. CDR3 length: 16 amino acids. In DNA form, the CDR3 reads TGCAGCGTTGAGACCAACCGACAGGGGTCCACAGATACGCAGTATTTT. Amino acids: CSVETNRQGSTDTQYF.